One T cell receptor beta chain is described in this entry. Its antigen is not identified. Germline CDR1 and CDR2: SGDLS and YYNGEE. The trim removed 1 base at V and 6 bases at J, leaving 12 bases unmatched. This CDR3 has 17 residues. This specimen comes from a study of OX40 agonist ivuxolimab in advanced cancers. For the study at large: The study treated patients with ivuxolimab, an agonistic anti-OX40 (CD134) antibody. A partial response was reached by three patients: one with hepatocellular carcinoma and two with cutaneous melanoma. General observations from the study: There were, on average, more expanded clones in CD8+ T cells than in CD4+.

TCRdb keeps only in-frame clones here, not all; method: immunoSEQ multiplex PCR. The table lists about 150,000 clones, about 93% of them singletons, with roughly 1% in the top ten. Patients with a history of autoimmune disease or on systemic immunosuppression were excluded. The genes are TRBV9 and TRBJ2-7; TRBD2 matches at 11 bases. The sequence came from an adult with an advanced solid tumor such as melanoma, head and neck, liver or kidney cancer. Source: CD4+ or CD8+ T cells sorted from blood, taken in a trial of the OX40 agonist ivuxolimab. The CDR3 here is CASSVYAGTSGVGEQYF. The CDR3 nucleotides are TGTGCCAGCAGCGTATATGCCGGGACTAGCGGCGTCGGCGAGCAGTACTTC.